This T cell receptor (beta chain) was captured in a study of blood T cell repertoires in COVID-19. The repertoire was sequenced with immunoSEQ multiplex PCR; TCRdb's copy has only in-frame clones and lacks some. The profile shows fewer than 500,000 clones, roughly 87% of them singletons. This clone was seen more than once but under ten times. The sequencing input was PBMCs or T cells enriched from blood (not recorded which). This sequence was found in a woman between 18 and 30 years old who had recovered from COVID-19.

In nucleotides, the CDR3 is TGTGCCACCCGCCCGACAACCGGGGAGCTGTTTTTT. It translates to CATRPTTGELFF. The chain joins TRBV24-1 to TRBJ2-2; D not certain. Looked up from germline, CDR1 is KGHDR and CDR2 is SFDVKD. Trimming shortened V by 9 bases and J by 5 bases, and 9 bases separated the two germline ends. The CDR3 consists of 12 residues.